Following are 23 T cell receptor beta chains from one sample sequenced in a study of T cell repertoires in cytomegalovirus infection. For these TCRs, the target antigens are not known. TCRdb re-derived calls from the reads in MiXCR, one entry per CDR3 protein. The table lists nearly 700,000 distinct CDR3 sequences, roughly 33% of them singletons. Sequenced here: cultured PBMCs, sampled from culture after CMV antigen stimulation. The origin of the receptors is a human donor in good health (CMV status not recorded). Some clones in this sample may be carry-over from other donors' samples.

The chain recombines TRBV20-1 with TRBJ1-6; D is unresolved. The CDR3 length is 14 residues. Looked up from germline, CDR1 is DFQATT and CDR2 is SNEGSKA (reference sequence). Trimming took 0 bases from V and 6 from J, leaving 9 bases between them. The CDR3 nucleotides are TGCAGTGCTAGAGATCGTGGCAGTAATTCACCCCTCCACTTT. It translates to CSARDRGSNSPLHF.

V and J are TRBV18 and TRBJ1-5, with D perhaps matching TRBD1 (6 bases). Trimming took 3 bases from V and 9 from J, leaving 15 bases between them. This CDR3 is 14 amino acids long. Germline CDR1 is KGHSH and CDR2 is LQKENI. The CDR3 loop is CASSPSQGSWPQHF. The CDR3 nucleotides are TGTGCCAGCTCACCGAGTCAGGGGAGCTGGCCCCAGCATTTT.

This chain uses TRBV2 with TRBJ1-3; D call uncertain. Trimming shortened V by 3 bases and J by 4 bases, and 13 bases separated the two germline ends. Per germline, CDR1 SNHLY and CDR2 FYNNEI. This CDR3 contains 15 residues. The CDR3 spells CASSDGVIDGNTIYF. Here the CDR3 DNA reads TGTGCCAGCAGTGACGGGGTTATAGACGGAAACACCATATATTTT.

There are many counts of this clonotype. CDR3 nucleotides: TGTGCCAGCAGCTTAGTGAGTGGTGAAAAACTGTTTTTT. Amino acid sequence: CASSLVSGEKLFF. The chain links TRBV7-2 to TRBJ1-4, with unresolved D. CDR1 and CDR2 from the germline V gene are SGHTA and FQGNSA. The CDR3 is 13 residues long. Trimming cost V 1 base and J 7 bases, with 7 bases left between them.

In its sample, this clonotype was seen a few times. V gene TRBV7-2 combines with J gene TRBJ1-3, with D possibly matching TRBD1 (6 bases). Per the germline V gene, CDR1 is SGHTA and CDR2 is FQGNSA. CDR3 length: 18 residues. V lost 3 bases to trimming and J lost 4 bases, with 22 bases between them. CDR3 DNA: TGTGCCAGCAGCTTCCTCCCCCCTGGACAGCGAGAAGGAAACACCATATATTTT. Translated: CASSFLPPGQREGNTIYF.

This clonotype has more than one count but fewer than ten. The chain is built from TRBV7-3 and TRBJ1-5; unclear D gene. The CDR3 totals 13 residues. Deletions cut 3 bases from V and 4 bases from J, with 7 bases between. The germline CDR1 and CDR2 sequences are SGHTA and FQGTGA. Here the CDR3 DNA reads TGTGCCAGCAGCTTCGACGCAAATCAGCCCCAGCATTTT. Amino acids: CASSFDANQPQHF.

This clonotype was seen once. This chain's CDR3 is CASSLMRGGTEAFF. CDR3 DNA sequence: TGTGCCAGCAGTTTAATGAGGGGCGGAACTGAAGCTTTCTTT. The J gene is TRBJ1-1, the V gene TRBV27, with D tentatively TRBD1 (5 bases). The V and J ends lost 2 bases and 5 bases respectively, with 12 bases between them. The germline V gene has CDR1 MNHEY and CDR2 SMNVEV (reference sequence). This CDR3 is built from 14 residues.

V is TRBV30 and J is TRBJ2-4, with D possibly being TRBD1 (5 bases). This CDR3 spans 14 amino acids. Trimming pared 3 bases from V and 3 bases from J, leaving 12 bases between. Germline-derived CDR1 and CDR2 are GTSNPN and SVGIG (reference sequence). In DNA, the CDR3 is TGTGCCTGGAGCCCCTGGGGCGGCAAAAACATTCAGTACTTC. Its translation: CAWSPWGGKNIQYF.

In this sample, this clonotype turned up a few times. V is TRBV6-5 and J is TRBJ2-1; tentatively, D is TRBD1 (6 bases). Trimming pared 5 bases from V and 6 bases from J, leaving 20 bases between. Germline CDR1 reads MNHEY; CDR2 reads SVGAGI. This CDR3 comprises 16 residues. CDR3 sequence (DNA): TGTGCCAGCAGTACACAGGGCAGGGGAAGAGGCAATGAGCAGTTCTTC. Translating gives CASSTQGRGRGNEQFF.

CDR3 amino acids: CASSPAGLVTQYF. The CDR3 DNA reads as TGTGCCAGCTCACCAGCGGGACTTGTGACCCAGTACTTC. The chain has TRBV18 and TRBJ2-5; tentative D call: TRBD2 (6 bases). Germline values: CDR1 KGHSH, CDR2 LQKENI. Trimming left V 2 bases short and J 7 bases short, with 11 bases between. The CDR3 spans 13 residues.

CDR3: CASSLGTRSDTIYF. The DNA of the CDR3 is TGTGCCAGCAGCTTAGGGACACGCTCGGACACCATATATTTT. The rearrangement joins TRBV11-2 to TRBJ1-3; D might be TRBD1 (5 bases). The V gene lost 1 base and the J gene lost 8 bases, with 12 bases spanning the gap. This CDR3 is 14 amino acids long. CDR1 is SGHAT and CDR2 is FQNNGV in the germline V gene.

The J gene is TRBJ1-2, the V gene TRBV6-6; 7 bases are shared with TRBD1. Trimming cost V 7 bases and J 0 bases; bases outside gene matches: 8. This CDR3 region has 15 residues. Germline V gene lookup returns CDR1 MNHNY and CDR2 SVGAGI (reference sequence). DNA of the CDR3: TGTGCCAGCACCCACCCGGGACAGCCTAACTATGGCTACACCTTC. This gives the protein CASTHPGQPNYGYTF.

The V call is TRBV7-6, the J call TRBJ1-6; 8 nucleotides align to TRBD1. This CDR3 has 15 amino acids. Germline V gene sequence: CDR1 SGHVS, CDR2 FNYEAQ. Trimming cost V 5 bases and J 9 bases; bases outside gene matches: 9. The CDR3 bases are TGTGCCAGCAGCGCCGGACAGGGAGTAGGTTCACCCCTCCACTTT. It yields the protein CASSAGQGVGSPLHF.

The chain links TRBV7-7 to TRBJ1-6; no definite D call. This CDR3 is built from 13 residues. Trimming cost V 10 bases and J 3 bases, with 10 bases left between them. Per the germline V gene, CDR1 is SSHAT and CDR2 is FNYEAQ (reference sequence). In DNA form, the CDR3 reads TGTGCCATGACCGGATACTATAATTCACCCCTCCACTTT. Translated: CAMTGYYNSPLHF.

This clonotype has at least ten counts. The chain uses TRBV12-3 or TRBV12-4 and TRBJ2-7; a possible D gene is TRBD2 (6 bases). The CDR3 covers 13 residues. V was trimmed by 8 bases and J by 6 bases, leaving 17 bases between them. For the CDR3, the DNA is TGTGCCAGCGGGGGGACCCCACCTGCCGAGCAGTACTTC. Protein: CASGGTPPAEQYF.

In its sample, this clonotype was seen many times. This chain uses TRBV7-2 with TRBJ2-1, with 14 bases that match TRBD2. Trimming removed 1 base from V and 7 bases from J; junction bases left unmatched: 3. This CDR3 region has 16 residues. The germline CDR1 and CDR2 sequences are SGHTA and FQGNSA. The CDR3 DNA reads as TGTGCCAGCAGCTTAGTGGGACTAGCGGGGGATAATGAGCAGTTCTTC. Translated, it gives CASSLVGLAGDNEQFF.

This chain links TRBV12-3 or TRBV12-4 with TRBJ1-6; D is undetermined. The V gene lost 1 base and the J gene lost 11 bases, with 12 bases spanning the gap. CDR3 length equals 14 residues. The CDR3 loop is CASSLGGAGAPLHF. DNA of the CDR3: TGTGCCAGCAGTTTAGGGGGAGCCGGCGCACCCCTCCACTTT.

The chain is built from TRBV29-1 and TRBJ1-1; D not certain. Germline lookup yields CDR1 SQVTM and CDR2 ANQGSEA. Trimming cost V 4 bases and J 2 bases, with 11 bases left between them. This CDR3 has 13 residues. In nucleotides, the CDR3 is TGCAGCGTTGTGGAGCAGCCCAACACTGAAGCTTTCTTT. This sequence encodes CSVVEQPNTEAFF.

The J gene is TRBJ2-1, the V gene TRBV7-6; D call uncertain. Trimming left V 5 bases short and J 7 bases short, with 18 bases between. The germline V gene has CDR1 SGHVS and CDR2 FNYEAQ. This CDR3 spans 15 amino acids. The CDR3 nucleotides are TGTGCCAGCAGCCCCCCAAGTGGCTATATGAATGAGCAGTTCTTC. Its protein is CASSPPSGYMNEQFF.

This clonotype occurred many times. The chain has TRBV7-8 and TRBJ2-5; TRBD2 aligns across 12 bases. Germline-derived CDR1 and CDR2 are SGHVS and FQNEAQ. This CDR3 comprises 16 residues. V lost 5 bases and J lost 0; bases outside the gene matches: 4. CDR3 amino acids: CASSPWTSGDQETQYF. The CDR3 region has the DNA TGTGCCAGCAGCCCCTGGACTAGCGGGGACCAAGAGACCCAGTACTTC. The variable domain in full, completed from reference TRBV7-8 and TRBJ2-5, reads GAGVSQSPRYKVAKRGQDVALRCDPISGHVSLFWYQQALGQGPEFLTYFQNEAQLDKSGLPSDRFFAERPEGSVSTLKIQRTQQEDSAVYLCASSPWTSGDQETQYFGPGTRLLVL.

The rearrangement uses TRBV5-4 and TRBJ2-1, with 11 bases lining up with TRBD2. Germline V gene lookup returns CDR1 SGHNT and CDR2 YYREEE (reference sequence). Trimming removed 2 bases from V and 8 bases from J; junction bases left unmatched: 12. The CDR3 is 17 amino acids. The CDR3 spells CASSLDLTSGRGHEQFF. The CDR3 bases are TGTGCCAGCAGCTTAGACCTCACTAGCGGGAGAGGGCATGAGCAGTTCTTC.

The rearrangement links TRBV2 to TRBJ2-3, with D tentatively TRBD2 (5 bases). The CDR3 consists of 17 residues. Germline CDR1 reads SNHLY; CDR2 reads FYNNEI. V lost 3 bases and J 1 base, leaving 17 bases between the germline ends. CDR3 amino acids: CASSDQGSVLGTDTQYF. Here the CDR3 DNA reads TGTGCCAGCAGTGATCAAGGTAGCGTACTTGGCACAGATACGCAGTATTTT.

This clonotype has only one observation. The genes are TRBV4-3 and TRBJ2-3, with 12 positions matching TRBD2. J was trimmed by 4 bases and V by 2 bases; bases with no gene match: 4. The CDR3 runs 16 residues. Per the germline V gene, CDR1 is LGHNA and CDR2 is YSLEER. The CDR3 loop is CASSQQLAGGADTQYF. CDR3 nucleotides: TGCGCCAGCAGCCAACAACTAGCGGGAGGTGCAGATACGCAGTATTTT.